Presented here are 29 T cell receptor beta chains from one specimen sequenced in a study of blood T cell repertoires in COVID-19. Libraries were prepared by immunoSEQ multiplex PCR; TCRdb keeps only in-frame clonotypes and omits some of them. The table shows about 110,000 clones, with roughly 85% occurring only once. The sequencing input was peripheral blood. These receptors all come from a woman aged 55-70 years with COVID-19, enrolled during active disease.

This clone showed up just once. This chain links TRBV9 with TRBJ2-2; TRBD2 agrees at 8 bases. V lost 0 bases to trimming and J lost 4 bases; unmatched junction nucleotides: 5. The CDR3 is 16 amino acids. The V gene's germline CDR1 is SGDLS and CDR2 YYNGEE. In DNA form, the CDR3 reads TGTGCCAGCAGCGTAGATCAAGCGGGGGTCACCGGGGAGCTGTTTTTT. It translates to CASSVDQAGVTGELFF.

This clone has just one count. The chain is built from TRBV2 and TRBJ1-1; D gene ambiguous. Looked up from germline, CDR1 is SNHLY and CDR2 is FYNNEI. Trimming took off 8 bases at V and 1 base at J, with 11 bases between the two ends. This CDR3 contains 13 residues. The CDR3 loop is CASLFSPNTEAFF. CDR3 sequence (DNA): TGTGCCAGCCTCTTTTCTCCGAACACTGAAGCTTTCTTT.

For the CDR3, the DNA is TGTGCCAGCAGCGCCGGACTAGCGGGGGTCTCCTACGAGCAGTACTTC. It encodes CASSAGLAGVSYEQYF. The J gene is TRBJ2-7, the V gene TRBV7-8; 13 nucleotides align to TRBD2. Trimming cost V 5 bases and J 0 bases; bases outside gene matches: 4. The CDR3 runs 16 residues. Germline CDR1 SGHVS, CDR2 FQNEAQ.

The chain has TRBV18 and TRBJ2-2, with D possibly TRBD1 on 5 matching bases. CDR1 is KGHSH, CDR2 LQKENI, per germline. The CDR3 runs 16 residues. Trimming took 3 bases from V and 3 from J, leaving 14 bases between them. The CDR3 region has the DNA TGTGCCAGCTCACCTCCTGCCAGGACACACACCGGGGAGCTGTTTTTT. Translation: CASSPPARTHTGELFF.

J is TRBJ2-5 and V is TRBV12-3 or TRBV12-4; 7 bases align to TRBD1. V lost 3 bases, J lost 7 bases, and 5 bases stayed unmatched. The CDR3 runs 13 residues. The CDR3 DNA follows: TGTGCCAGCAGTTTTGGGACAGCCGCGACCCAGTACTTC. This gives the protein CASSFGTAATQYF.

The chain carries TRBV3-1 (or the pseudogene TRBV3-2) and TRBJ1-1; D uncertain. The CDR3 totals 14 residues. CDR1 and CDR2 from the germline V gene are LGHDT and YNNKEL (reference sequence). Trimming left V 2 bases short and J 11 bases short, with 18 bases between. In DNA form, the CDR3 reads TGTGCCAGCAGCCAAATTGAGGGAGCTCGGTTTGCTTTCTTT. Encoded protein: CASSQIEGARFAFF.

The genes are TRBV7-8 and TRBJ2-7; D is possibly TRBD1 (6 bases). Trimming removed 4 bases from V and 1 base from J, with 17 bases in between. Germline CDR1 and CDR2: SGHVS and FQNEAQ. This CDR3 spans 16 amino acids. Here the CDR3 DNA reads TGTGCCAGCAGCTCCTCCCTTGATACAGGGTCCTACGAGCAGTACTTC. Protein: CASSSSLDTGSYEQYF. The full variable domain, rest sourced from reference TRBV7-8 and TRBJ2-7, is GAGVSQSPRYKVAKRGQDVALRCDPISGHVSLFWYQQALGQGPEFLTYFQNEAQLDKSGLPSDRFFAERPEGSVSTLKIQRTQQEDSAVYLCASSSSLDTGSYEQYFGPGTRLTVT.

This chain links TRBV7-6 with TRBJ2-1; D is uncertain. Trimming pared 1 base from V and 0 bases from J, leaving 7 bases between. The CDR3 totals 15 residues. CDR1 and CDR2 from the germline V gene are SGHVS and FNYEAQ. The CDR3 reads CASSLGHSSYNEQFF. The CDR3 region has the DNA TGTGCCAGCAGCTTAGGGCACAGCTCCTACAATGAGCAGTTCTTC.

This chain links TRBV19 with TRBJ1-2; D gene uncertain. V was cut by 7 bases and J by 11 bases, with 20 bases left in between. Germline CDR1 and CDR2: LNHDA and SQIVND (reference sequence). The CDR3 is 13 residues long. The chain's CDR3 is CASTREDASPYTF. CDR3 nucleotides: TGTGCCAGTACGCGGGAAGACGCGAGTCCTTACACCTTC. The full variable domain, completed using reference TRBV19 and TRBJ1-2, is DGGITQSPKYLFRKEGQNVTLSCEQNLNHDAMYWYRQDPGQGLRLIYYSQIVNDFQKGDIAEGYSVSREKKESFPLTVTSAQKNPTAFYLCASTREDASPYTFGSGTRLTVV.

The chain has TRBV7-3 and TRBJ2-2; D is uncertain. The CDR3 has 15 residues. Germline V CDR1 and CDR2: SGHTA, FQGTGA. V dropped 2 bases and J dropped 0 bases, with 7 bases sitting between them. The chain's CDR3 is CASSLDSANTGELFF. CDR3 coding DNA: TGTGCCAGCAGCTTAGACTCCGCGAACACCGGGGAGCTGTTTTTT. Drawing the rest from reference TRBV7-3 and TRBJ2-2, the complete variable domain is GAGVSQTPSNKVTEKGKYVELRCDPISGHTALYWYRQSLGQGPEFLIYFQGTGAADDSGLPNDRFFAVRPEGSVSTLKIQRTERGDSAVYLCASSLDSANTGELFFGEGSRLTVL.

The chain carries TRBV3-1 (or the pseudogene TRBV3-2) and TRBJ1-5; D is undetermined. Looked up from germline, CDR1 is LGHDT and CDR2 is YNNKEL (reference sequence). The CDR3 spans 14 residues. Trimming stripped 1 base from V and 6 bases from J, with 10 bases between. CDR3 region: CASSQGHGGQPQHF. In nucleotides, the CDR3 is TGTGCCAGCAGCCAAGGTCACGGCGGTCAGCCCCAGCATTTT.

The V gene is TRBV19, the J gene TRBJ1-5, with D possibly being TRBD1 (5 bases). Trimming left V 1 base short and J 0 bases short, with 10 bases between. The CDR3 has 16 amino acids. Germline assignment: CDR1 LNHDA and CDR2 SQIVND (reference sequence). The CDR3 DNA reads TGTGCCAGTAGTATAGGGCGGGGGGTTAGCAATCAGCCCCAGCATTTT. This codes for CASSIGRGVSNQPQHF. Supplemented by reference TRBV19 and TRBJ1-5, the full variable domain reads DGGITQSPKYLFRKEGQNVTLSCEQNLNHDAMYWYRQDPGQGLRLIYYSQIVNDFQKGDIAEGYSVSREKKESFPLTVTSAQKNPTAFYLCASSIGRGVSNQPQHFGDGTRLSIL.

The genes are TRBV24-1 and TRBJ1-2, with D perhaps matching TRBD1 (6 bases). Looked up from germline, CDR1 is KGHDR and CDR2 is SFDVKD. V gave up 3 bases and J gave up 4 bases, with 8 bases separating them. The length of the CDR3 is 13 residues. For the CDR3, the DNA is TGTGCCACCAGTGATCGGACAGCCTATGGCTACACCTTC. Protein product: CATSDRTAYGYTF.

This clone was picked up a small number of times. The CDR3 DNA is TGTGCCAGCAGCTTAGAATTGTGGGAGGTGGGTCAGCCCCAGCATTTT. This translates into CASSLELWEVGQPQHF. The chain is built from TRBV7-8 and TRBJ1-5, with D unresolved. From germline, CDR1 is SGHVS and CDR2 FQNEAQ. V was trimmed by 1 base and J by 6 bases, leaving 16 bases between them. The CDR3 loop spans 16 amino acids.

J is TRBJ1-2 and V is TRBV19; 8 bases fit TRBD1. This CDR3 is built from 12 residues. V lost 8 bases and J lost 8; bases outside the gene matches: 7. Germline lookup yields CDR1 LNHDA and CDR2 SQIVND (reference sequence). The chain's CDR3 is CASQLQGGGYTF. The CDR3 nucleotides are TGTGCCAGTCAATTACAGGGGGGAGGCTACACCTTC.

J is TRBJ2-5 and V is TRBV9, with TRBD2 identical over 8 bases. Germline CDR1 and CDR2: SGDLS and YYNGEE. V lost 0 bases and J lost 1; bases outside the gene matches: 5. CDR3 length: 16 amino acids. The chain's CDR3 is CASSVAGGGPQETQYF. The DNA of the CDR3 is TGTGCCAGCAGCGTAGCGGGCGGGGGGCCCCAAGAGACCCAGTACTTC.

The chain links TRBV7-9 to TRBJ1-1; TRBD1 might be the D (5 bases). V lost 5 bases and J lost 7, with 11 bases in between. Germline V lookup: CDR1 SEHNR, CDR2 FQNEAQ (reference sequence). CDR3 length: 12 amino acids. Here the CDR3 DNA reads TGTGCCAGCAGCCCTCCAGGGATTGAAGCTTTCTTT. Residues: CASSPPGIEAFF.

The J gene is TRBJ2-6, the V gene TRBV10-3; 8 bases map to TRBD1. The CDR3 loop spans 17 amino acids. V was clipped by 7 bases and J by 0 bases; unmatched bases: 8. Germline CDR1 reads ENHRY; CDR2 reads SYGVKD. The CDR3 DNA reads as TGTGCCATCACCTACAGGGGGGAGCGCTCTGGGGCCAACGTCCTGACTTTC. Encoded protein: CAITYRGERSGANVLTF.

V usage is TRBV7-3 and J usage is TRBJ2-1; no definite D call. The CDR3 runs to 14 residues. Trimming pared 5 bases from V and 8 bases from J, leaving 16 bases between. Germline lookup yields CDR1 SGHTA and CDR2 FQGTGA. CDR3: CASSLQALSDEQFF. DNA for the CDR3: TGTGCCAGCAGCCTCCAGGCCCTATCGGATGAGCAGTTCTTC. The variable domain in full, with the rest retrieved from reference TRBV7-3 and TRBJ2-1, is GAGVSQTPSNKVTEKGKYVELRCDPISGHTALYWYRQSLGQGPEFLIYFQGTGAADDSGLPNDRFFAVRPEGSVSTLKIQRTERGDSAVYLCASSLQALSDEQFFGPGTRLTVL.

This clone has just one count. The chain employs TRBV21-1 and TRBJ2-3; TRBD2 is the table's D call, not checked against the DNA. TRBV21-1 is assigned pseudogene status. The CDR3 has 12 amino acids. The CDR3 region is CATDGSTDTQYF. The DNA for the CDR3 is TGTGCCACCGACGGGAGCACAGATACGCAGTATTTT.

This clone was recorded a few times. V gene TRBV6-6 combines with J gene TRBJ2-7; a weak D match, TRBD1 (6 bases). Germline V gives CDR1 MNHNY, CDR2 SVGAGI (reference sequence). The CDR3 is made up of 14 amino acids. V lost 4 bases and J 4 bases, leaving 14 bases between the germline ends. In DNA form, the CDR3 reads TGTGCCAGCAGTTCCCCAGGGGCTGGGTACGAGCAGTACTTC. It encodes CASSSPGAGYEQYF.

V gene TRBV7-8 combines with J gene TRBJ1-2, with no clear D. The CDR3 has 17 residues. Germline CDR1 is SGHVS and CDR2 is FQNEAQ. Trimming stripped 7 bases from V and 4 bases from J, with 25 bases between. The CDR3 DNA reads TGTGCCAGCACCGACGTCCTCGCAGAACCGACTGGCTATGGCTACACCTTC. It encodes CASTDVLAEPTGYGYTF.

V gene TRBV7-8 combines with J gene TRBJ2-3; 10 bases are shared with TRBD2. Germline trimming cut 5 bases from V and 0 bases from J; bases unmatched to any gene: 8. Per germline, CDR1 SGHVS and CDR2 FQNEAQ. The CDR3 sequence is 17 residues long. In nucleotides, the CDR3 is TGTGCCAGCAGCATGCCCATAGCGGGGGGTAGCACAGATACGCAGTATTTT. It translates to CASSMPIAGGSTDTQYF. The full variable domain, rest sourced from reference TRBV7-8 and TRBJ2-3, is GAGVSQSPRYKVAKRGQDVALRCDPISGHVSLFWYQQALGQGPEFLTYFQNEAQLDKSGLPSDRFFAERPEGSVSTLKIQRTQQEDSAVYLCASSMPIAGGSTDTQYFGPGTRLTVL.

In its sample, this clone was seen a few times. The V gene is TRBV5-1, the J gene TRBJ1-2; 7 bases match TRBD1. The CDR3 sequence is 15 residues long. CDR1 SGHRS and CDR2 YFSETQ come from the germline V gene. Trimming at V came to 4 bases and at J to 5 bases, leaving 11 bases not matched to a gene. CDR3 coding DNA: TGCGCCAGCAGCACGGGACAGCCTACAGGGTATGGCTACACCTTC. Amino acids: CASSTGQPTGYGYTF.

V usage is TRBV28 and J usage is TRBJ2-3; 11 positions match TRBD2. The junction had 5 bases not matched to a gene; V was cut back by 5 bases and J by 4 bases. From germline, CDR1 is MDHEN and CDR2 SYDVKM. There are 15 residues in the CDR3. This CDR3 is CASSTPGLAADTQYF. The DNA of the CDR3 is TGTGCCAGCAGTACTCCGGGACTAGCGGCAGATACGCAGTATTTT.

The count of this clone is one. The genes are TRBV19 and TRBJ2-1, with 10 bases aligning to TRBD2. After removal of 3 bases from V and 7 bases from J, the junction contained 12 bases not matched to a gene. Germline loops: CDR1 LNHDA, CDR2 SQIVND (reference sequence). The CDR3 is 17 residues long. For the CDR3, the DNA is TGTGCCAGTAGTATCGGGCTAGCGGGGGCCTTTTATAATGAGCAGTTCTTC. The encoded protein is CASSIGLAGAFYNEQFF.

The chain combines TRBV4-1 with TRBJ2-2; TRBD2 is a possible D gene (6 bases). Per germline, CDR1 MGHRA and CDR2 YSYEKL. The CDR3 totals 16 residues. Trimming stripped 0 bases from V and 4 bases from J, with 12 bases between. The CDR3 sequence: CASSQELRGVTGELFF. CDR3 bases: TGCGCCAGCAGCCAAGAACTGCGGGGCGTCACCGGGGAGCTGTTTTTT.

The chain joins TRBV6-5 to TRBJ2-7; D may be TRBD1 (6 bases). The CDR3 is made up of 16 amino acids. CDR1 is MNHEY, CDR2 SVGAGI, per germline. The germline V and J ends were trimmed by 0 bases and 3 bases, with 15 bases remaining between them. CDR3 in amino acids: CASSYSSGTPNYEQYF. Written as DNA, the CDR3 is TGTGCCAGCAGTTACTCGTCCGGGACACCGAACTACGAGCAGTACTTC.

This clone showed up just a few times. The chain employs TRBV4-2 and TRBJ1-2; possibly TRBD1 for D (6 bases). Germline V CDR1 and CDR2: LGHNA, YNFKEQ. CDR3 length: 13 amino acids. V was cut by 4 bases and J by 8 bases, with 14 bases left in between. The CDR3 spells CASSPPEGVGYTF. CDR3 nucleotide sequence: TGTGCCAGCAGCCCTCCCGAGGGGGTGGGCTACACCTTC.